This record concerns one TCR beta chain sequence. The data are from a study of blood T cell repertoires in COVID-19. Background on the study: Material from acute and convalescent COVID-19 was sourced from the United States, Italy and Spain. Nucleic acid was either cDNA or gDNA, and it came from T cells, B-cell-depleted T cells, or PBMCs.

J gave up 5 bases and V 3 bases, and 0 bases lay outside the gene matches. This CDR3 contains 12 residues. CDR1 and CDR2 (germline): GTSNPN, SVGIG (reference sequence). Per the study methods: The authors estimated nucleated cell counts from reference gene primer amplification. Measured with immunoSEQ multiplex PCR; TCRdb has only the in-frame clones, and not every one. That table supplies the V and J calls and clone size; D and trimming were determined from the DNA. The table has 150,000 to 200,000 clones, about 85% seen once; the top ten hold around 6%. The rearrangement links TRBV30 to TRBJ2-1; 8 nucleotides align to TRBD2. The sample consisted of peripheral blood. The TCR comes from a woman between 40 and 50 years old with COVID-19, enrolled during active disease. DNA of the CDR3: TGTGCCTGGAGACTAGCGGACAATGAGCAGTTCTTC. This gives the protein CAWRLADNEQFF.